This T cell receptor beta chain is drawn from a study of T cell repertoires in cytomegalovirus infection. Overall study: Evidence of both CMV infection and a matching HLA type came from public TCR beta signatures. Study outcomes and limitations: HLA-C-restricted TCR beta clonotypes specific for CMV led the ex vivo response.

A word on this clonotype: Antigen unknown.

Germline V gives CDR1 MNHEY, CDR2 SMNVEV (reference sequence). Between the trimmed V and J ends, which lost 10 bases and 7 bases, there was a span of 17 bases. The length of the CDR3 is 14 residues. TCRdb fed the reads into MiXCR, producing one record per CDR3 protein. Of a few hundred thousand distinct CDR3 sequences listed, 30% to 35% were seen once; the top ten hold roughly 17%. The sequence came from a human donor in good health (CMV status not recorded). Some clones in this sample may be carry-over from other donors' samples. Specimen: cultured PBMCs, collected from culture after CMV antigen stimulation. This chain links TRBV27 with TRBJ1-6; D possibly corresponds to TRBD1 (6 bases). The CDR3 here is CATVPGQPNSPLHF. For the CDR3, the DNA is TGTGCCACCGTACCGGGACAACCGAATTCACCCCTCCACTTT.